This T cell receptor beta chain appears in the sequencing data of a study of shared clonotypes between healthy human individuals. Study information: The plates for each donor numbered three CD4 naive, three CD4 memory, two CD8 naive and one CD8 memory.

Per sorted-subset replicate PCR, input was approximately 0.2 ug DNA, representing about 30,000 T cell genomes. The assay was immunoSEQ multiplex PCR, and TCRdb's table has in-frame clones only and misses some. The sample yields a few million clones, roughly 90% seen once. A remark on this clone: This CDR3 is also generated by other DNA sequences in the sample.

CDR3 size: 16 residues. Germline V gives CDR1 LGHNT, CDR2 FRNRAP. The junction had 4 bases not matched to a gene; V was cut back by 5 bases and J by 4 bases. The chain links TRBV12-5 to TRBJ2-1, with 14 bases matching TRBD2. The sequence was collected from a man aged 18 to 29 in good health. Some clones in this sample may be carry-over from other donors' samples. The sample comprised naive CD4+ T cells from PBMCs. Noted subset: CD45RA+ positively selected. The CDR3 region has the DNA TGTGCTAGTGGTCTCGGACTAGCGGGGGGATACAATGAGCAGTTCTTC. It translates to CASGLGLAGGYNEQFF.